A selection of T cell receptor beta chains follows, all from one sample in a study of glioma-infiltrating T cells after dendritic cell vaccination. Sequencing was performed with immunoSEQ multiplex PCR; in TCRdb, only in-frame clones are kept and a portion is missing. The sample holds about 100,000 clones, 75% to 85% seen once. Sequencing used blood, obtained before dendritic cell vaccination. These receptors were taken from a human donor with glioblastoma. CDR3s include the opening cysteine and the closing phenylalanine or tryptophan. A D gene is named only where the DNA matches it firmly. For some rows the clone size is stated as once, few or many, or as a class when expanded; others skip it.

TRBV5-1	TRBJ2-7	NA	NA	15	CASSLEANPGYEQYF	TGCGCCAGCAGCTTGGAAGCGAACCCCGGCTACGAGCAGTACTTC
TRBV6-1	TRBJ1-4	NA	NA	15	CASSEAGGTNEKLFF	TGTGCCAGCAGTGAAGCTGGAGGAACTAATGAAAAACTGTTTTTT
TRBV7-7	TRBJ2-1	NA	TRBD2	15	CASSSSGGSYNEQFF	TGTGCTAGCAGCTCTAGCGGGGGGTCCTACAATGAGCAGTTCTTC
TRBV28	TRBJ2-1	NA	NA	14	CASILASSYNEQFF	TGTGCCAGCATCCTAGCGAGCTCCTACAATGAGCAGTTCTTC
TRBV6-1	TRBJ1-5	NA	TRBD1	15	CASSRQGGIYQPQHF	TGTGCCAGCAGTCGACAGGGGGGAATCTATCAGCCCCAGCATTTT
TRBV30	TRBJ2-1	few	NA	14	CAWEGGGIRNEQFF	TGTGCCTGGGAAGGGGGGGGAATACGCAATGAGCAGTTCTTC
TRBV6-1	TRBJ1-3	NA	NA	20	CASSEFTGNSGGSSGNTIYF	TGTGCCAGCAGTGAATTTACAGGGAACTCTGGTGGGAGCTCTGGAAACACCATATATTTT
TRBV28	TRBJ2-7	NA	TRBD1	15	CASSSEQPGQGRQYF	TGTGCCAGCAGTTCCGAACAACCGGGACAGGGCCGGCAGTACTTC
TRBV5-1	TRBJ1-3	few	TRBD1	16	CASSLGGTAFGNTIYF	TGCGCCAGCAGCTTGGGGGGGACAGCGTTTGGAAACACCATATATTTT
TRBV6-1	TRBJ2-7	NA	NA	11	CASRHNYEQYF	TGTGCCAGCAGGCACAACTACGAGCAGTACTTC
TRBV11-2	TRBJ1-6	few	NA	15	CASSWREWGNSPLHF	TGTGCCAGCAGCTGGAGGGAGTGGGGTAATTCACCCCTCCACTTT
TRBV2	TRBJ2-6	NA	NA	19	CASRYHRLATDSGANVLTF	TGTGCCAGCAGATACCACCGACTCGCGACGGACTCTGGGGCCAACGTCCTGACTTTC
TRBV7-2	TRBJ2-5	NA	TRBD2	13	CASSWIGLDTQYF	TGTGCCAGCAGCTGGATAGGACTAGACACCCAGTACTTC
TRBV6-1	TRBJ2-7	once	NA	15	CASSATTGFPYEQYF	TGTGCCAGCAGTGCCACCACAGGGTTCCCCTACGAGCAGTACTTC
TRBV28	TRBJ2-7	NA	NA	16	CASSSPGSGRDYEQYF	TGTGCCAGCAGTTCCCCTGGTTCGGGGAGAGACTACGAGCAGTACTTC
TRBV28	TRBJ2-7	NA	TRBD2	14	CASSLWGRASEQYF	TGTGCCAGCAGTTTATGGGGGAGGGCTTCCGAGCAGTACTTC
TRBV7-3	TRBJ2-2	NA	NA	15	CASSQEVLGTGELFF	TGTGCCAGCAGCCAGGAGGTTTTGGGCACCGGGGAGCTGTTTTTT
TRBV27	TRBJ2-2	NA	NA	16	CASRAIPGLATGELFF	TGTGCCAGCAGAGCCATTCCGGGACTTGCAACCGGGGAGCTGTTTTTT
TRBV6-5	TRBJ2-2	NA	NA	14	CASRPVGSAGELFF	TGTGCCAGCAGGCCCGTAGGGAGCGCCGGGGAGCTGTTTTTT
TRBV9	TRBJ2-5	NA	TRBD2	17	CASSPQGGLAAWETQYF	TGTGCCAGCAGCCCCCAGGGAGGGCTAGCGGCGTGGGAGACCCAGTACTTC
TRBV20-1	TRBJ2-1	NA	NA	11	CSAWSVNEQFF	TGCAGTGCTTGGAGTGTCAATGAGCAGTTCTTC
TRBV2	TRBJ2-1	NA	TRBD2	14	CASSHLAGGHEQFF	TGTGCCAGCAGTCATCTAGCGGGGGGGCATGAGCAGTTCTTC
TRBV29-1	TRBJ1-2	few	TRBD1	13	CSVTTGTNYGYTF	TGCAGCGTTACGACAGGGACTAACTATGGCTACACCTTC
TRBV5-1	TRBJ2-7	many	TRBD2	17	CASSSSLAGGWVGEQYF	TGCGCCAGCAGCTCATCACTAGCGGGAGGATGGGTCGGCGAGCAGTACTTC
TRBV10-1	TRBJ2-3	once	NA	16	CASSDGPGTSTDTQYF	TGCGCCAGCAGTGACGGGCCAGGGACTAGCACAGATACGCAGTATTTT
TRBV11-2	TRBJ1-2	NA	TRBD1	15	CASSLLQGWNYGYTF	TGTGCCAGCAGCTTACTACAGGGGTGGAACTATGGCTACACCTTC
TRBV5-5	TRBJ2-5	NA	NA	13	CASSFWAEETQYF	TGTGCCAGCAGCTTCTGGGCAGAAGAGACCCAGTACTTC
TRBV29-1	TRBJ1-1	few	NA	13	CSVQWGVDTEAFF	TGCAGCGTCCAGTGGGGGGTCGACACTGAAGCTTTCTTT
TRBV5-6	TRBJ2-1	NA	TRBD1	16	CASSWRTGSLTDEQFF	TGTGCCAGCAGCTGGCGGACAGGTTCCTTGACAGATGAGCAGTTCTTC
TRBV5-1	TRBJ1-3	NA	TRBD1	17	CASSLFGQANSGNTIYF	TGCGCCAGCAGCCTTTTCGGACAGGCGAACTCTGGAAACACCATATATTTT
TRBV6-7	TRBJ2-2	NA	TRBD1	17	CASSYSEGQGWTGELFF	TGTGCCAGCAGTTACTCGGAGGGACAGGGTTGGACCGGGGAGCTGTTTTTT
TRBV7-9	TRBJ2-1	NA	TRBD2	16	CASSPRLAGLYNEQFF	TGTGCCAGCAGCCCCCGACTAGCGGGGCTTTACAATGAGCAGTTCTTC
TRBV7-8	TRBJ2-3	NA	TRBD2	18	CASSPSREGFFSTDTQYF	TGTGCCAGCAGCCCTTCGCGGGAGGGTTTTTTTAGCACAGATACGCAGTATTTT
TRBV5-1	TRBJ2-5	NA	NA	15	CASSQLAQAEETQYF	TGCGCCAGCTCCCAGCTGGCACAGGCGGAGGAGACCCAGTACTTC
TRBV30	TRBJ2-7	NA	NA	13	CALTRQEIYEQYF	TGTGCCTTGACGCGACAGGAGATCTACGAGCAGTACTTC
TRBV5-1	TRBJ2-5	few	TRBD2	14	CASSLGGGRETQYF	TGCGCCAGCAGCTTGGGGGGGGGTCGGGAGACCCAGTACTTC
TRBV30	TRBJ1-1	NA	TRBD1	15	CAWTSGQGSYTEAFF	TGTGCCTGGACCTCCGGACAGGGGAGCTACACTGAAGCTTTCTTT
TRBV11-2	TRBJ1-1	NA	TRBD1	15	CASSLGRGRNTEAFF	TGTGCCAGCAGCTTAGGGAGGGGGCGGAACACTGAAGCTTTCTTT
TRBV27	TRBJ1-1	NA	TRBD1	13	CASSFWDRGEAFF	TGTGCCAGCAGTTTTTGGGACAGGGGTGAAGCTTTCTTT
TRBV7-9	TRBJ1-5	NA	NA	19	CASSFWGRGFNGGNQPQHF	TGTGCCAGCAGCTTCTGGGGGCGAGGCTTTAATGGTGGCAATCAGCCCCAGCATTTT
TRBV5-1	TRBJ1-3	NA	TRBD1	17	CASSLVPTGNSGNTIYF	TGCGCCAGCAGCCTCGTACCGACAGGGAACAGTGGAAACACCATATATTTT
TRBV10-3	TRBJ2-7	NA	TRBD1	15	CAISGRDRDIGEQYF	TGTGCCATCAGTGGAAGGGACAGGGACATAGGCGAGCAGTACTTC
TRBV27	TRBJ2-7	NA	NA	17	CASSPPGVGKTSYEQYF	TGTGCCAGCAGTCCCCCGGGGGTGGGGAAAACGTCCTACGAGCAGTACTTC
TRBV11-2	TRBJ2-1	NA	TRBD1	17	CASSLDRRTGVYNEQFF	TGTGCCAGCAGCTTAGATCGGAGGACAGGGGTCTACAATGAGCAGTTCTTC
TRBV4-2	TRBJ2-1	NA	TRBD2	19	CASSQDKGFASGEYNEQFF	TGTGCCAGCAGCCAAGATAAGGGATTTGCTAGCGGGGAATACAATGAGCAGTTCTTC
TRBV28	TRBJ2-7	NA	TRBD2	17	CASSSARGLAPISEQYF	TGTGCCAGCAGTTCCGCCCGGGGACTAGCGCCCATATCTGAGCAGTACTTC
TRBV5-6	TRBJ1-4	NA	NA	19	CASSLIGGARAKGGEKLFF	TGTGCCAGCAGCTTGATAGGGGGGGCCAGGGCCAAAGGAGGAGAAAAACTGTTTTTT